What follows are 32 T cell receptor beta chains derived from one specimen sequenced in a study of cytotoxic CD8 clonotypes in ibrutinib-treated CLL. The repertoire was sequenced with immunoSEQ multiplex PCR; TCRdb's copy has only in-frame clones and lacks some. Counted here are tens of thousands of clones, about 70% occurring once; the ten biggest clones make up 16%. This specimen was PBMCs, taken at disease progression, from a patient treated with ibrutinib. The receptors shown here come from a human donor with chronic lymphocytic leukemia.

The chain employs TRBV7-8 and TRBJ1-5, with 8 nucleotides matching TRBD1. Germline V gene sequence: CDR1 SGHVS, CDR2 FQNEAQ. The CDR3 runs 18 residues. The V gene end was trimmed by 5 bases and the J gene end by 0 bases; junction bases not matched to a gene: 12. CDR3 nucleotides: TGTGCCAGCAGCCTTCGCGGAGGGGACAGGATTAGCAATCAGCCCCAGCATTTT. It is translated as CASSLRGGDRISNQPQHF. The whole variable domain, remainder taken from reference TRBV7-8 and TRBJ1-5, is GAGVSQSPRYKVAKRGQDVALRCDPISGHVSLFWYQQALGQGPEFLTYFQNEAQLDKSGLPSDRFFAERPEGSVSTLKIQRTQQEDSAVYLCASSLRGGDRISNQPQHFGDGTRLSIL.

This clone was picked up a small number of times. The genes are TRBV19 and TRBJ1-2, with D perhaps matching TRBD1 (5 bases). From germline, CDR1 is LNHDA and CDR2 SQIVND (reference sequence). Trimming left V 6 bases short and J 4 bases short, with 9 bases between. The CDR3 loop spans 12 amino acids. CDR3 sequence (DNA): TGTGCCAGTAGGGGACGGTTCTATGGCTACACCTTC. This sequence encodes CASRGRFYGYTF.

The chain combines TRBV2 with TRBJ1-1, with a possible D match to TRBD1 (6 bases). Per the germline V gene, CDR1 is SNHLY and CDR2 is FYNNEI. The CDR3 loop spans 16 amino acids. V lost 6 bases to trimming and J lost 4 bases, with 21 bases between them. The CDR3 DNA sequence: TGTGCCAGCAGCGATCGGACAGCCTCCCCAGCCACTGAAGCTTTCTTT. This codes for CASSDRTASPATEAFF.

V gene TRBV5-1 combines with J gene TRBJ1-1; D possibly corresponds to TRBD1 (5 bases). CDR1 is SGHRS and CDR2 is YFSETQ in the germline V gene. The CDR3 has 16 residues. Trimming shortened V by 5 bases and J by 3 bases, and 20 bases separated the two germline ends. In DNA, the CDR3 is TGCGCCAGCAGTCGAAGGGGTAGCATGGGGGACACTGAAGCTTTCTTT. As protein: CASSRRGSMGDTEAFF.

The chain joins TRBV29-1 to TRBJ1-2, with D perhaps matching TRBD1 (5 bases). CDR1 SQVTM and CDR2 ANQGSEA come from the germline V gene. This CDR3 spans 12 amino acids. V shed 4 bases and J shed 7 bases, with 13 bases lying between them. CDR3 sequence: CSVVGLGGGYTF. The CDR3 coding sequence is TGCAGCGTTGTCGGACTGGGGGGTGGCTACACCTTC. The full variable domain, completed using reference TRBV29-1 and TRBJ1-2, is SAVISQKPSRDICQRGTSLTIQCQVDSQVTMMFWYRQQPGQSLTLIATANQGSEATYESGFVIDKFPISRPNLTFSTLTVSNMSPEDSSIYLCSVVGLGGGYTFGSGTRLTVV.

The chain is built from TRBV6-1 and TRBJ1-2, with 7 bases identical to TRBD1. Trimming removed 3 bases from V and 7 bases from J; junction bases left unmatched: 14. The CDR3 loop spans 16 amino acids. Germline loops: CDR1 MNHNS, CDR2 SASEGT. This CDR3 reads CASSEGRGRGFSGYTF. The CDR3 DNA reads as TGTGCCAGCAGTGAGGGGAGGGGCAGGGGGTTTTCTGGCTACACCTTC.

V and J are TRBV7-6 and TRBJ1-4, with D perhaps matching TRBD1 (5 bases). The ends were cut back, 5 bases at V and 8 bases at J, with 15 bases in the middle. CDR3 length: 14 residues. Germline assignment: CDR1 SGHVS and CDR2 FNYEAQ. The CDR3 DNA follows: TGTGCCAGCAGCCCCTGGGGGGGGAGAGAAAAACTGTTTTTT. This sequence encodes CASSPWGGREKLFF.

V gene TRBV6-5 combines with J gene TRBJ2-3; 8 nucleotides match TRBD2. The V gene's germline CDR1 is MNHEY and CDR2 SVGAGI. The junction had 10 bases not matched to a gene; V was cut back by 6 bases and J by 5 bases. There are 15 residues in the CDR3. DNA of the CDR3: TGTGCCAGCAGCAGGACACGACTAGCGAAAGATACGCAGTATTTT. This translates into CASSRTRLAKDTQYF.

Only a few counts were recorded for this clone. This rearrangement joins TRBV2 to TRBJ1-5; the D is unclear. This CDR3 is built from 13 residues. V lost 0 bases and J lost 11, with 11 bases in between. Germline-derived CDR1 and CDR2 are SNHLY and FYNNEI. The CDR3 region has the DNA TGTGCCAGCAGTGAAGCGGTAGGCCTGGCCCAGCATTTT. It yields the protein CASSEAVGLAQHF.

The V call is TRBV5-6, the J call TRBJ2-5, with D unclear. The CDR3 spans 14 residues. Per the germline V gene, CDR1 is SGHDT and CDR2 is YYEEEE. Trimming stripped 6 bases from V and 7 bases from J, with 19 bases between. As DNA, the CDR3 is TGTGCCAGCACGCCAGGCGGCGGTGCTTGGACCCAGTACTTC. As protein: CASTPGGGAWTQYF.

V usage is TRBV6-6 and J usage is TRBJ1-4; 8 nucleotides align to TRBD1. The germline gives CDR1 MNHNY, CDR2 SVGAGI (reference sequence). With V trimmed by 6 bases and J by 7 bases, 7 bases remained unmatched. CDR3 length: 14 amino acids. The CDR3 coding sequence is TGTGCCAGCAGGCAGGGGGCGCGGGTTGAAAAACTGTTTTTT. Its translation: CASRQGARVEKLFF.

This clone showed up just once. The chain recombines TRBV27 with TRBJ2-7, with D hard to call. Germline loops: CDR1 MNHEY, CDR2 SMNVEV (reference sequence). The germline V and J ends were trimmed by 2 bases and 1 base, with 9 bases remaining between them. This CDR3 comprises 14 residues. The chain's CDR3 is CASSLEARSYEQYF. CDR3 bases: TGTGCCAGCAGTTTAGAGGCCCGTTCCTACGAGCAGTACTTC.

The chain is built from TRBV6-1 and TRBJ1-2, with D uncertain. From germline, CDR1 is MNHNS and CDR2 SASEGT. The ends were cut back, 10 bases at V and 2 bases at J, with 11 bases in the middle. The CDR3 length is 12 residues. The CDR3 region has the DNA TGTGCCACTTCTGGGCCGAACTATGGCTACACCTTC. It encodes CATSGPNYGYTF.

This clone was counted once. The chain joins TRBV5-1 to TRBJ2-7, with TRBD1 matching over 9 bases. With V trimmed by 3 bases and J by 6 bases, 10 bases remained unmatched. There are 15 residues in the CDR3. CDR1 and CDR2 (germline): SGHRS, YFSETQ. This chain's CDR3 is CASSSRTGDGGEQYF. The CDR3 nucleotides are TGCGCCAGCAGCTCCCGGACAGGGGACGGTGGCGAGCAGTACTTC.

The V call is TRBV6-5, the J call TRBJ1-2; D is uncertain. V gave up 8 bases and J gave up 13 bases, with 23 bases separating them. Germline V lookup: CDR1 MNHEY, CDR2 SVGAGI. This CDR3 has 13 amino acids. The DNA of the CDR3 is TGTGCCAGCTCTCAGGTCTTGGAGGTGACGCGCACCTTC. Protein sequence: CASSQVLEVTRTF.

In this sample, this clone turned up a few times. The chain combines TRBV9 with TRBJ1-3; D not certain. V lost 2 bases to trimming and J lost 0 bases, with 9 bases between them. CDR3 length equals 15 residues. CDR1 and CDR2 from the germline V gene are SGDLS and YYNGEE. CDR3 DNA sequence: TGTGCCAGCAGCGTTGCCGGTTACTCTGGAAACACCATATATTTT. This codes for CASSVAGYSGNTIYF.

V is TRBV7-9 and J is TRBJ2-3, with 10 bases fitting TRBD2. Germline CDR1 is SEHNR and CDR2 is FQNEAQ (reference sequence). V was clipped by 1 base and J by 2 bases; unmatched bases: 3. The CDR3 loop spans 16 amino acids. The CDR3 bases are TGTGCCAGCAGCTTAGGACTAGCGGGCGACACAGATACGCAGTATTTT. It codes for CASSLGLAGDTDTQYF.

J is TRBJ1-6 and V is TRBV25-1; a possible D gene is TRBD1 (5 bases). The CDR3 consists of 14 residues. Trimming cost V 4 bases and J 10 bases, with 14 bases left between them. Germline V lookup: CDR1 MGHDK, CDR2 SYGVNS. The CDR3 DNA sequence: TGTGCCAGCAGTGTACCGGGGGTTGGATCACCCCTCCACTTT. Translation gives CASSVPGVGSPLHF.

The chain links TRBV19 to TRBJ1-6; no clear D. Germline lookup yields CDR1 LNHDA and CDR2 SQIVND (reference sequence). V lost 3 bases and J 7 bases, leaving 13 bases between the germline ends. This CDR3 has 15 residues. CDR3 DNA: TGTGCCAGTAGTATGGTGGCCGCGGCAAATTCACCCCTCCACTTT. Translating gives CASSMVAAANSPLHF.

The gene calls are TRBV11-2 and TRBJ2-7; a possible D gene is TRBD1 (5 bases). V was clipped by 5 bases and J by 6 bases, with 11 bases between them. CDR1 SGHAT and CDR2 FQNNGV come from the germline V gene. This CDR3 has 12 amino acids. The CDR3 bases are TGTGCCAGCAGCCTAGGCAGGGTCGAGCAGTACTTC. Encoded protein: CASSLGRVEQYF.

This chain connects TRBV25-1 to TRBJ2-1; 8 positions match TRBD1. V lost 6 bases to trimming and J lost 6 bases; unmatched junction nucleotides: 13. The CDR3 is 16 amino acids. Germline V gives CDR1 MGHDK, CDR2 SYGVNS. CDR3 residues: CASSGPTGGSFNEQFF. CDR3 sequence (DNA): TGTGCCAGCAGCGGGCCTACAGGGGGATCGTTCAATGAGCAGTTCTTC.

The V and J genes are TRBV29-1 and TRBJ2-3; TRBD2 matches at 11 bases. The germline CDR1 and CDR2 sequences are SQVTM and ANQGSEA. The CDR3 is made up of 15 amino acids. V was pared by 7 bases and J by 4 bases, with 10 bases of the junction left unmatched. This CDR3 reads CSGRPSGGFSDTQYF. Here the CDR3 DNA reads TGCAGCGGGAGGCCTAGCGGGGGGTTTTCAGATACGCAGTATTTT.

The chain recombines TRBV4-1 with TRBJ2-1, with D hard to call. Germline values: CDR1 MGHRA, CDR2 YSYEKL. The V gene lost 2 bases and the J gene lost 10 bases, with 6 bases spanning the gap. The CDR3 has 11 residues. The chain's CDR3 is CASSQWKEQFF. CDR3 sequence (DNA): TGCGCCAGCAGCCAATGGAAGGAGCAGTTCTTC.

The gene calls are TRBV5-1 and TRBJ2-5, with 11 bases lining up with TRBD1. CDR1 SGHRS and CDR2 YFSETQ come from the germline V gene. Trimming cost V 4 bases and J 5 bases; bases outside gene matches: 4. This CDR3 has 14 residues. The CDR3 DNA reads as TGCGCCAGCAGCGGACAGGGGGCGCTGGAGACCCAGTACTTC. Translated, it gives CASSGQGALETQYF.

The genes are TRBV5-1 and TRBJ2-1; no clear D. Deletions cut 4 bases from V and 4 bases from J, with 15 bases between. Per germline, CDR1 SGHRS and CDR2 YFSETQ. The CDR3 loop spans 15 amino acids. CDR3 coding DNA: TGCGCCAGCAGCGGCAGTCGAACCCAATACAATGAGCAGTTCTTC. Protein product: CASSGSRTQYNEQFF.

CDR3 region: CASSGQSYQPQHF. In DNA, the CDR3 is TGTGCCAGCAGTGGACAGTCCTACCAGCCCCAGCATTTT. The chain recombines TRBV6-1 with TRBJ1-5; D is possibly TRBD1 (5 bases). Per germline, CDR1 MNHNS and CDR2 SASEGT. V was cut by 4 bases and J by 7 bases, with 11 bases left in between. There are 13 residues in the CDR3.

This CDR3 reads CASSQDIGADTQYF. In DNA, the CDR3 is TGCGCCAGCAGCCAGGATATAGGGGCAGATACGCAGTATTTT. This chain joins TRBV5-1 and TRBJ2-3; TRBD1 is a possible D gene (5 bases). V was cut by 4 bases and J by 4 bases, with 13 bases left in between. The CDR3 loop spans 14 amino acids. Germline CDR1 SGHRS, CDR2 YFSETQ.

The CDR3 reads CASSLGGQGDTQYF. CDR3 bases: TGTGCCAGCAGCTTGGGGGGGCAGGGAGATACGCAGTATTTT. The chain couples TRBV5-4 to TRBJ2-3; D perhaps matches TRBD1 (6 bases). This CDR3 is 14 amino acids long. Germline V CDR1 and CDR2: SGHNT, YYREEE (reference sequence). V lost 0 bases and J lost 5, with 10 bases in between. Complete variable domain (other parts from reference TRBV5-4 and TRBJ2-3): ETGVTQSPTHLIKTRGQQVTLRCSSQSGHNTVSWYQQALGQGPQFIFQYYREEENGRGNFPPRFSGLQFPNYSSELNVNALELDDSALYLCASSLGGQGDTQYFGPGTRLTVL.

V and J are TRBV5-6 and TRBJ2-7, with TRBD1 as a possible D gene (6 bases). CDR3 length: 13 amino acids. Trimming took 3 bases from V and 4 from J, leaving 11 bases between them. Germline assignment: CDR1 SGHDT and CDR2 YYEEEE. The CDR3, as DNA: TGTGCCAGCAGCTCCGGGACACAGTACGAGCAGTACTTC. Encoded protein: CASSSGTQYEQYF.

The chain has TRBV6-5 and TRBJ1-1, with D possibly matching TRBD1 (6 bases). Trimming pared 2 bases from V and 1 base from J, leaving 11 bases between. The CDR3 has 15 residues. Germline lookup yields CDR1 MNHEY and CDR2 SVGAGI. The CDR3 coding sequence is TGTGCCAGCAGTTACAGGGGGTTCACGAACACTGAAGCTTTCTTT. It specifies CASSYRGFTNTEAFF.

The chain couples TRBV21-1 to TRBJ1-2. TRBV21-1 is classified as a pseudogene. The CDR3 contains 14 residues. CDR3 sequence reads: CASSMGGFNYGYTF. CDR3 bases: TGTGCCAGCAGCATGGGAGGGTTCAACTATGGCTACACCTTC.

This chain joins TRBV6-6 and TRBJ2-4; D remains unclear. CDR1 and CDR2 from the germline V gene are MNHNY and SVGAGI (reference sequence). The CDR3 extends over 16 amino acids. V was cut by 0 bases and J by 0 bases, with 9 bases left in between. The CDR3 coding sequence is TGTGCCAGCAGTTACTCGTTGACATTAGCCAAAAACATTCAGTACTTC. Protein: CASSYSLTLAKNIQYF.